A selection of T cell receptor beta chains follows, all from one sample in a study of neoadjuvant anti-PD-1 for oral cavity cancer. TCRdb's copy holds only in-frame clones and misses some; the assay was immunoSEQ multiplex PCR. The data hold a few thousand clones, with approximately 58% observed a single time. Source: tumor tissue, taken after nivolumab (anti-PD-1) treatment. All receptors derive from a person between 40 and 85 years old with oral cavity squamous cell carcinoma. Both conserved end residues are part of each CDR3. D genes are given only for firm matches.

TRBJ2-1 | NA | TRBV9 | CASSVGVSGSSYNEQFF
TRBJ2-1 | TRBD2 | TRBV5-6 | CASSRRLAGEQFF
TRBJ1-6 | TRBD1 | TRBV5-1 | CASTLGTANSPLHF
TRBJ2-7 | NA | TRBV21-1 | CASSKGGGTSGRAKYEQYF
TRBJ1-4 | NA | TRBV5-5 | CASSLLTATNEKLFF
TRBJ2-7 | TRBD2 | TRBV5-1 | CASSSRSEGGPFAYEQYF
TRBJ1-2 | NA | TRBV6-1 | CASSEAGRGKDYGYTF
TRBJ1-4 | NA | TRBV7-3 | CASSQNWGEKLFF
TRBJ1-1 | NA | TRBV2 | CASSDYMGAKAEAFF
TRBJ2-1 | TRBD1 | TRBV15 | CATSYGTGSSYNEQFF
TRBJ1-6 | NA | TRBV28 | CASFSYPGVSPLHF
TRBJ1-1 | NA | TRBV6-1 | CASDPRGLNTEAFF
TRBJ2-7 | NA | TRBV28 | CASSLDSYEQYF
TRBJ1-6 | TRBD1 | TRBV6-1 | CASSSGTDNSPLHF
TRBJ2-7 | NA | TRBV7-2 | CASSLAAQYEQYF
TRBJ1-4 | TRBD1 | TRBV7-8 | CASSPGQARKEKLFF
TRBJ2-7 | NA | TRBV28 | CASRPLFQGMIFYEQYF
TRBJ1-1 | NA | TRBV7-3 | CASSFSEHTEAFF
TRBJ1-1 | NA | TRBV11-2 | CASSLEPLLNTEAFF
TRBJ2-5 | NA | TRBV5-4 | CASSSQGTETQYF
TRBJ1-6 | NA | TRBV6-5 | CASSADGPSPLHF
TRBJ1-1 | TRBD1 | TRBV28 | CASWDRNTEAFF
TRBJ1-2 | TRBD1 | TRBV27 | CASSSGTATRRHGYTF
TRBJ2-4 | NA | TRBV18 | CASSPIGAAKNIQYF
TRBJ1-1 | TRBD1 | TRBV11-1 | CASSFLTGVGAEAFF
TRBJ1-4 | NA | TRBV6-6 | CASSYSGGAREKLFF
TRBJ2-7 | NA | TRBV30 | CASGRDRWGEQYF
TRBJ1-1 | NA | TRBV7-7 | CASSPRGVTEAFF
TRBJ1-5 | NA | TRBV27 | CASRLWGDQPQHF
TRBJ2-2 | TRBD2 | TRBV4-2 | CASKEAGATGELFF
TRBJ2-7 | TRBD2 | TRBV18 | CASSVLAGDSEQYF
TRBJ2-3 | TRBD2 | TRBV19 | CASSGSGTDTQYF
TRBJ1-1 | NA | TRBV7-9 | CASSLAGEGTEAFF
TRBJ2-7 | NA | TRBV2 | CASSEGSSYEQYF
TRBJ2-7 | NA | TRBV6-1 | CASTTNRASYEQYF
TRBJ2-7 | NA | TRBV29-1 | CSAGGSEQYF
TRBJ2-5 | NA | TRBV5-6 | CASFDDKETQYF